This T cell receptor beta chain was obtained from a study of T cells in Graves' hyperthyroidism and ophthalmopathy. The germline CDR1 and CDR2 sequences are SGDLS and YYNGEE. The length of the CDR3 is 13 residues. Regarding the study as a whole: From stable hyperthyroidism, ophthalmopathy was separated by a 13 V-J model.

RNA transcripts were the template for amplifying TCR beta CDR3 regions. HTBI primers were employed in a first-round RT-PCR of the TCR CDR3. MiXCR, applied by TCRdb to the multiplex PCR reads, yields one record per CDR3 protein. Of about 680,000 distinct CDR3 sequences listed, about a third are singletons. As to this clonotype: The antigen is unknown. A much larger clonotype is one base distant, so this may be a read error.

The V call is TRBV9, the J call TRBJ2-7, with TRBD1 identical over 7 bases. Sequencing was carried out using blood. This TCR was sampled from a woman aged 35 to 49 with Graves' hyperthyroidism. In nucleotides, the CDR3 is TGTGCCAGTAGTCGACAGGGTTTGGACGAGCAGTGCTTC. This codes for CASSRQGLDEQCF.